This TCR beta chain was documented in a study of T cells in Graves' hyperthyroidism and ophthalmopathy. Study context: Peripheral blood was collected at initial diagnosis, before any treatment. Study-level points and caveats: Classification by a 13 V-J model distinguished ophthalmopathy from stable hyperthyroidism. Ophthalmopathy got predicted by the model a median approximately 6 months before its onset.

Patients affected by ophthalmopathy presented a Clinical Activity Score of at least 3, a NOSPECS grade of at least 4, and disease duration below 3 months. Amplification yielded TCR beta CDR3 regions, with RNA transcripts as the source. First-round RT-PCR of the TCR CDR3 relied on the HTBI primer set. MiXCR, applied by TCRdb to the multiplex PCR reads, yields one record per CDR3 protein. The data contain about 380,000 distinct CDR3 sequences, about 14% of them singletons. This clonotype was detected many times. The antigen remains undetermined. The V gene lost 3 bases and the J gene lost 8 bases, with 19 bases spanning the gap. The germline CDR1 and CDR2 sequences are KGHSH and LQKENI. The CDR3 is 15 amino acids.

Source material: blood. The sequence derives from a woman aged 25 to 39 with Graves' ophthalmopathy. The chain employs TRBV18 and TRBJ1-2; D ambiguous. CDR3 bases: TGTGCCAGCTCACCCCCATCAGGAGCGATAACGGGCTACACCTTC. This translates into CASSPPSGAITGYTF.